This T cell receptor (beta chain) emerged from a study of human thymus T cells (dated by TCRdb to 2020 to 2022). In the study overall: The study characterized TCR alpha and beta repertoires from about 8 infant thymus samples and four related peripheral blood samples. The cohort included about 6 male and a couple of female infants, with donor ages spanning 7 to 244 days.

The immunoSEQ multiplex PCR assay was used to amplify the TCRB and TCRAD loci from a standardized quantity of quality-controlled genomic DNA. The V(D)J region was spanned by amplicons of a length sufficient to cover the CDR3 and to identify V and J genes. Through the commercial immunoSEQ service, the amplicons were sequenced on an Illumina platform. In the original analysis: Corrections for primer bias and sequencing errors followed previously described methods, while TCRAD and TCRB definitions were based on the IMGT database. Analysis of the repertoires was done with immunoSEQ Analyzer 3.0 and VDJTools and included basic statistics, V/J segment usage, diversity estimates, rarefaction and pairwise overlap. Diversity was estimated with Chao1, ChaoE, Efron-Thisted, Shannon and inverse Simpson indices, and also on datasets down-sampled to the smallest sample. Repertoire overlap was determined by strict matching of CDR3 nucleotide sequence, V gene and J gene, and Jaccard-based multidimensional scaling clustering was applied. Imported from immuneACCESS, the table was reduced by TCRdb to in-frame sequences with V and J called. These copies leave out some clones; in studies compared against another copy, an unresolved V gene accounts for under half, and the cause of the remainder is not known. The V and J calls and the clone size are those of that table, but D and trimming were determined from the DNA. This sample has fewer than 85,000 clones in its table, and roughly 94% of those were observed once. Together, the top ten hold about 0.032% of the sample.

The thymus tissue came from surgical resects taken out during corrective cardiac surgery. The donors were immunologically healthy infants in Finland who had open corrective cardiac surgery for congenital heart defects. Thymocytes were freed from the tissue by mechanical means and kept at -70 degrees C as pellets of roughly 8.5-31 million cells. Genomic DNA was extracted from frozen cell pellets with a QIAsymphony instrument. Study-level results and caveats: The related research found that thymic TCR repertoires overlapped highly between unrelated individuals. Usage of V and J gene segments appeared to be biased in both the thymic and the peripheral blood repertoires. Thymus samples yielded on average approximately 840,000 unique TCRB clonotypes, compared with about 80,000 from blood samples.

A remark on this clone: This clone's antigen is unknown. Base qualities are missing; no much larger clone stands one base away.

V has 0 bases trimmed and J has 0 bases trimmed; junction bases matching no gene number 10. From its cysteine to its phenylalanine, the CDR3 spans 18 amino acids. Only CDR3 DNA remains: 54 bases, in frame from the first base. Sequences SGDLS (CDR1) and YYNGEE (CDR2) are obtained from the germline V gene. The chain is encoded by TRBV9 joined to TRBJ2-3; TRBD1 lines up with 7 middle nucleotides. This clonotype originated in a girl under three years old with a congenital heart defect but otherwise immunologically healthy. Sample: thymus tissue. CDR3 protein: CASSVEGDRALSTDTQYF. The DNA sequence is TGTGCCAGCAGCGTAGAGGGAGACAGGGCACTTAGCACAGATACGCAGTATTTT.